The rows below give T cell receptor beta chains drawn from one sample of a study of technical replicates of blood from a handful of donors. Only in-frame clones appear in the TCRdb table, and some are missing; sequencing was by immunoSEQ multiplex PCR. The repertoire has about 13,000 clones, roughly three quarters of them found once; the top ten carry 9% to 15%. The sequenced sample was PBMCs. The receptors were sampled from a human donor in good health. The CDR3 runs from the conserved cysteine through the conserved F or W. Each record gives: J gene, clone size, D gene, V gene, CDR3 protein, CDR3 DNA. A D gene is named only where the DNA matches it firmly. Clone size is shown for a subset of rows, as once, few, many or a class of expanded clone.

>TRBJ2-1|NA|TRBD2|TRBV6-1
CASSEILAGFGFF
TGTGCCAGCAGTGAAATACTAGCGGGATTTGGGTTCTTC
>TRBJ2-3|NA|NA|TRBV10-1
CASSDLPREGRDTQYF
TGCGCCAGCAGTGATCTTCCTCGGGAAGGAAGAGATACGCAGTATTTT
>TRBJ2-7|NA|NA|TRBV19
CASSTSPAGAPYEQYF
TGTGCCAGTAGTACCTCTCCTGCAGGGGCTCCCTACGAGCAGTACTTC
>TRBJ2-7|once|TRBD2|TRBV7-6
CASSPEGLAGYEQYF
TGTGCCAGCAGCCCCGAGGGACTAGCGGGTTACGAGCAGTACTTC
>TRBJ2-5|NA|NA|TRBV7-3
CASSSRAQETQYF
TGTGCCAGCAGCTCCAGGGCTCAAGAGACCCAGTACTTC
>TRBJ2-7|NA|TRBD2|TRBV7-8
CASTSRPSGSLGEQYF
TGTGCCAGCACCTCGAGGCCTAGCGGGAGTTTGGGCGAGCAGTACTTC
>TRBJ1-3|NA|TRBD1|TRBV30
CAWSVPGGAGNTIYF
TGTGCCTGGAGTGTCCCAGGGGGCGCTGGAAACACCATATATTTT
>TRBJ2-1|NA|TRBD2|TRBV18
CASSPPTSGIVNEQFF
TGTGCCAGCTCACCACCGACTAGCGGGATTGTCAATGAGCAGTTCTTC
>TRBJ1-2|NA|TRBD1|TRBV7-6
CASSPSRDRGSGYTF
TGTGCCAGCAGCCCATCGAGGGACAGGGGTTCTGGCTACACCTTC
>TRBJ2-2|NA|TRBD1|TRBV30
CAWSKKGQGTGELFF
TGTGCCTGGAGTAAGAAGGGACAGGGGACCGGGGAGCTGTTTTTT